The rows below give T cell receptor beta chains drawn from one sample of a study of control samples from healthy donors and cancer patients. Using immunoSEQ multiplex PCR, the repertoire was profiled, and TCRdb retains in-frame clones only, with some absent. This table has 140,000 or so clones, 85% to 95% appearing once. Sample: PBMCs. The origin of the receptors is a man between 60 and 70 years old with colorectal cancer. Both conserved end residues are part of each CDR3. A D gene is named only where the DNA matches it firmly. Clone size is shown for a subset of rows, as once, few, many or a class of expanded clone.

>TRBJ2-3|-|-|TRBV10-2
CASSEPDTQYF
TGCGCCAGCAGTGAACCAGATACGCAGTATTTT
>TRBJ1-6|-|-|TRBV6-5
CASSYARTGTPLHF
TGTGCCAGCAGTTACGCTAGGACCGGTACACCCCTCCACTTT
>TRBJ1-1|TRBD1|-|TRBV19
CATSGQGGTEAFF
TGTGCCACTTCGGGACAGGGAGGGACTGAAGCTTTCTTT
>TRBJ2-6|TRBD1|-|TRBV19
CASSTLGAGGSSGANVLTF
TGTGCCAGTAGTACCCTGGGCGCAGGGGGAAGCTCTGGGGCCAACGTCCTGACTTTC
>TRBJ2-7|TRBD1|-|TRBV7-9
CASSSDRVYEQYF
TGTGCCAGCAGCTCTGACAGGGTTTACGAGCAGTACTTC
>TRBJ2-3|-|-|TRBV7-6
CASSLRTDTDTQYF
TGTGCCAGCAGCTTAAGGACGGATACAGATACGCAGTATTTT
>TRBJ2-3|-|once|TRBV18
CASSPPGRMGTDTQYF
TGTGCCAGCTCACCCCCGGGGAGGATGGGAACAGATACGCAGTATTTT
>TRBJ2-7|-|-|TRBV6-1
CASSENLGTGYEQYF
TGTGCCAGCAGTGAAAATTTGGGGACCGGGTACGAGCAGTACTTC
>TRBJ1-1|-|once|TRBV9
CASSVERGTEAFF
TGTGCCAGCAGCGTAGAGAGGGGGACTGAAGCTTTCTTT
>TRBJ2-7|-|-|TRBV10-1
CASSETGHPYEQYF
TGCGCCAGCAGTGAGACAGGGCACCCCTACGAGCAGTACTTC
>TRBJ1-1|-|-|TRBV11-3
CASSTGLTGTEAFF
TGTGCCAGCAGCACTGGACTAACGGGCACTGAAGCTTTCTTT
>TRBJ1-1|-|-|TRBV11-2
CASSQHGGTEAFF
TGTGCCAGCAGTCAACACGGAGGCACTGAAGCTTTCTTT
>TRBJ2-2|-|few|TRBV6-5
CASRVRFANTGELFF
TGTGCCAGCAGGGTCAGATTCGCGAACACCGGGGAGCTGTTTTTT
>TRBJ2-2|-|-|TRBV18
CASSPMRGPNTGELFF
TGTGCCAGCTCACCAATGCGGGGACCGAACACCGGGGAGCTGTTTTTT
>TRBJ1-4|-|-|TRBV6-6
CASSYRDEKLFF
TGTGCCAGCAGTTACAGGGACGAAAAACTGTTTTTT
>TRBJ2-2|-|-|TRBV5-1
CASSQQANTGELFF
TGCGCCAGCAGCCAACAGGCGAACACCGGGGAGCTGTTTTTT
>TRBJ2-1|-|-|TRBV7-2
CASSLALNEQFF
TGTGCCAGCAGCTTAGCGCTCAATGAGCAGTTCTTC
>TRBJ2-3|-|-|TRBV9
CASSVAGRDTQYF
TGTGCCAGCAGCGTAGCTGGACGAGATACGCAGTATTTT
>TRBJ1-1|TRBD1|-|TRBV3-1/TRBV3-2
CASSFRDRGRDTEAFF
TGTGCCAGCAGCTTCCGGGACAGGGGGCGCGACACTGAAGCTTTCTTT
>TRBJ2-6|-|-|TRBV29-1
CSVQGTYGANVLTF
TGCAGCGTTCAGGGTACCTATGGGGCCAACGTCCTGACTTTC
>TRBJ2-5|-|-|TRBV18
CASSPGVQETQYF
TGTGCCAGCTCACCGGGGGTCCAAGAGACCCAGTACTTC
>TRBJ1-3|TRBD1|-|TRBV28
CASSLPGTGAGNTIYF
TGTGCCAGCAGTCTCCCAGGGACAGGGGCGGGAAACACCATATATTTT
>TRBJ2-7|-|-|TRBV6-5
CASRDPGYEQYF
TGTGCCAGCAGGGACCCCGGTTACGAGCAGTACTTC
>TRBJ2-6|TRBD1|-|TRBV19
CATMDRESSGANVLTF
TGTGCCACTATGGACAGGGAGAGCTCTGGGGCCAACGTCCTGACTTTC
>TRBJ1-4|-|-|TRBV29-1
CSVETGTGEKLFF
TGCAGCGTAGAAACAGGGACGGGGGAAAAACTGTTTTTT
>TRBJ1-1|-|-|TRBV10-3
CAISEKEQSEAFF
TGTGCCATCAGTGAGAAGGAACAATCTGAAGCTTTCTTT
>TRBJ2-7|-|-|TRBV7-8
CASSETAGYEQYF
TGTGCCAGCAGCGAGACGGCCGGCTACGAGCAGTACTTC
>TRBJ1-5|-|-|TRBV21-1
CASSNAPSNQPQHF
TGTGCCAGCAGCAACGCCCCTAGCAATCAGCCCCAGCATTTT
>TRBJ1-5|TRBD1|-|TRBV5-1
CASSEGQGVNQPQHF
TGCGCCAGCAGCGAAGGACAGGGAGTAAATCAGCCCCAGCATTTT
>TRBJ2-7|TRBD2|once|TRBV27
CASSKQAGGTYEQYF
TGTGCCAGCAGTAAGCAGGCGGGGGGGACCTACGAGCAGTACTTC
>TRBJ1-5|-|-|TRBV5-6
CASSGGGPNSNQPQHF
TGTGCCAGCAGCGGGGGGGGGCCGAATAGCAATCAGCCCCAGCATTTT
>TRBJ1-2|-|-|TRBV7-9
CASSLLGTNYGYTF
TGTGCCAGCAGCTTACTCGGGACGAACTATGGCTACACCTTC
>TRBJ1-2|-|-|TRBV7-2
CASSAGTDYGYTF
TGTGCCAGCAGCGCCGGGACGGACTATGGCTACACCTTC
>TRBJ2-1|TRBD1|-|TRBV18
CASSPTGRNEQFF
TGTGCCAGCTCACCGACAGGGCGAAATGAGCAGTTCTTC
>TRBJ1-1|-|-|TRBV29-1
CSVSFLGENDAEAFF
TGCAGCGTATCATTTTTGGGGGAAAACGACGCTGAAGCTTTCTTT
>TRBJ1-6|-|-|TRBV30
CAWIPLHF
TGTGCCTGGATTCCCCTCCACTTT
>TRBJ1-1|TRBD1|-|TRBV6-6
CASSYGDRNTEAFF
TGTGCCAGCAGTTACGGGGACAGGAACACTGAAGCTTTCTTT
>TRBJ2-5|-|once|TRBV10-3
CAISESTRGGETQYF
TGTGCCATCAGTGAGTCGACCAGGGGAGGTGAGACCCAGTACTTC
>TRBJ1-1|TRBD1|-|TRBV18
CASSPQGQENTEAFF
TGTGCCAGCTCACCGCAGGGACAGGAGAACACTGAAGCTTTCTTT
>TRBJ2-1|-|-|TRBV19
CASSSTGLEQFF
TGTGCCAGTAGTTCAACCGGGCTCGAGCAGTTCTTC
>TRBJ1-1|-|-|TRBV18
CASSLIPPGNTEAFF
TGTGCCAGCTCACTCATCCCCCCAGGGAACACTGAAGCTTTCTTT
>TRBJ2-1|-|-|TRBV7-9
CASSLVYNEQFF
TGTGCCAGCAGCTTAGTTTACAATGAGCAGTTCTTC
>TRBJ2-7|TRBD2|-|TRBV7-2
CASSPSGGSYEQYF
TGTGCCAGCAGCCCTAGCGGGGGCTCCTACGAGCAGTACTTC